What follows describes a single T cell receptor (beta chain). Its cognate antigen is unknown. The data were taken from a study of cytotoxic CD8 clonotypes in ibrutinib-treated CLL. Whole-study context: Samples yielded averages of 200,000 to 300,000 productive templates and fewer than 95,000 productive rearrangements.

General study results and limits: Clonality rose at ibrutinib response, held steady in sustained remission, and fell toward baseline at progression.

TCRdb keeps only in-frame clones here, not all; method: immunoSEQ multiplex PCR. Of approximately 24,000 clones in the sample, less than 80% were seen once. This CDR3 region has 15 residues. Germline CDR1 SQVTM, CDR2 ANQGSEA. The V and J ends lost 5 bases and 4 bases respectively, with 20 bases between them. The receptor was derived from a human donor with chronic lymphocytic leukemia. This chain joins TRBV29-1 and TRBJ1-1; a weak D match, TRBD1 (6 bases). The sequencing here drew on PBMCs, taken before ibrutinib treatment. CDR3 loop: CSVSSTPDRFTEAFF. The CDR3 nucleotides read TGCAGCGTTTCATCAACCCCTGACAGGTTCACTGAAGCTTTCTTT.